These 31 T cell receptor beta chains share one sample of origin, sequenced in a study of T cell responses to AZD1222 COVID-19 vaccine. This table comes from immunoSEQ multiplex PCR, and its TCRdb copy is limited to in-frame clones, with some not included. Altogether roughly 35,000 clones are present, 65% to 90% being singletons, with the ten largest covering 5.5% to 7.5%. Sequencing was performed on peripheral blood, taken on day 0 of AZD1222 vaccination. These receptors all stem from an adult in good health.

This clone was picked up one time. V gene TRBV19 combines with J gene TRBJ1-1, with a tentative D call TRBD1 (6 bases). The CDR3 has 14 residues. Germline V CDR1 and CDR2: LNHDA, SQIVND (reference sequence). Deletions cut 3 bases from V and 4 bases from J, with 12 bases between. The CDR3 DNA follows: TGTGCCAGTAGTATTGGGGGGACAATCACTGAAGCTTTCTTT. Its protein product is CASSIGGTITEAFF. Drawing the rest from reference TRBV19 and TRBJ1-1, the complete variable domain is DGGITQSPKYLFRKEGQNVTLSCEQNLNHDAMYWYRQDPGQGLRLIYYSQIVNDFQKGDIAEGYSVSREKKESFPLTVTSAQKNPTAFYLCASSIGGTITEAFFGQGTRLTVV.

In this sample, this clone turned up once. V and J are TRBV5-4 and TRBJ2-3, with TRBD2 identical over 7 bases. V trimming: 4 bases; J trimming: 4 bases; junction bases outside the gene matches: 12. The V gene's germline CDR1 is SGHNT and CDR2 YYREEE (reference sequence). The CDR3 has 16 amino acids. The DNA of the CDR3 is TGTGCCAGCAGCAACGGACTAGACGGTGGCTCAGATACGCAGTATTTT. As protein: CASSNGLDGGSDTQYF. Full variable domain (rest looked up from reference TRBV5-4 and TRBJ2-3): ETGVTQSPTHLIKTRGQQVTLRCSSQSGHNTVSWYQQALGQGPQFIFQYYREEENGRGNFPPRFSGLQFPNYSSELNVNALELDDSALYLCASSNGLDGGSDTQYFGPGTRLTVL.

The V gene is TRBV2, the J gene TRBJ2-6, with D perhaps given as TRBD1 or TRBD2 (6 bases each). The CDR3 contains 17 residues. Germline V lookup: CDR1 SNHLY, CDR2 FYNNEI. With 0 bases removed from V and 2 bases from J, the gap between germline ends came to 11 bases. The CDR3 coding sequence is TGTGCCAGCAGTGAAGCAGGGGGGCAGGCTGGGGCCAACGTCCTGACTTTC. Encoded protein: CASSEAGGQAGANVLTF.

The chain links TRBV28 to TRBJ2-1; 11 bases agree with TRBD1. Trimming cost V 3 bases and J 9 bases; bases outside gene matches: 10. The CDR3 spans 16 residues. Germline CDR1 and CDR2: MDHEN and SYDVKM. The DNA of the CDR3 is TGTGCCAGCAGTTTCCGCGGACAGGGGGCGATGGCTGAGCAGTTCTTC. Its translation is CASSFRGQGAMAEQFF.

For the CDR3, the DNA is TGTGCCAGCAGCTCCCGGGACCCCAACACCGGGGAGCTGTTTTTT. It is translated as CASSSRDPNTGELFF. The chain joins TRBV28 to TRBJ2-2, with D perhaps assigned TRBD1 or TRBD2 (5 bases each). Germline CDR1 MDHEN, CDR2 SYDVKM. With 6 bases removed from V and 2 bases from J, the gap between germline ends came to 13 bases. The CDR3 runs 15 residues.

The chain carries TRBV5-1 and TRBJ1-3, with D perhaps TRBD1 (5 bases). CDR3 length: 14 amino acids. Germline assignment: CDR1 SGHRS and CDR2 YFSETQ. Trimming took 4 bases from V and 2 from J, leaving 10 bases between them. CDR3 protein: CASSPGHAGNTIYF. The CDR3 region has the DNA TGCGCCAGCAGCCCTGGACACGCTGGAAACACCATATATTTT.

This clone was found a few times. The chain employs TRBV7-9 and TRBJ2-7; TRBD1 matches at 8 bases. V was pared by 1 base and J by 5 bases, with 4 bases of the junction left unmatched. CDR3 size: 14 residues. In germline, CDR1 is SEHNR, CDR2 FQNEAQ (reference sequence). DNA for the CDR3: TGTGCCAGCAGCTTAGGGGGACAGGTCCACGAGCAGTACTTC. Its protein is CASSLGGQVHEQYF.

This chain uses TRBV5-6 with TRBJ2-7; possibly TRBD2 for D (6 bases). Trimming cost V 4 bases and J 3 bases, with 20 bases left between them. The CDR3 extends over 16 amino acids. CDR1 is SGHDT, CDR2 YYEEEE, per germline. CDR3 nucleotide sequence: TGTGCCAGCAGCCATAAGCCCCGGGGGTTCGACTACGAGCAGTACTTC. This translates into CASSHKPRGFDYEQYF.

In its sample, this clone was seen a few times. In this CDR3 the conserved last residue, phenylalanine or tryptophan, is missing, so a read error is likely. No DNA is shown, since the ends of the CDR3 on it are uncertain; the CDR3 is the one TCRdb lists. This chain joins TRBV7-9 and TRBJ2-3. Germline V gene sequence: CDR1 SEHNR, CDR2 FQNEAQ (reference sequence). The CDR3 adds up to 12 amino acids, both ends counted. CDR3 loop: CASSPGGVFARV.

This clone was counted a few times. This chain connects TRBV28 to TRBJ2-7, with 8 bases lining up with TRBD1. CDR3 size: 14 residues. Unmatched junction bases numbered 5, after V lost 2 bases and J lost 5 bases. The germline gives CDR1 MDHEN, CDR2 SYDVKM. The DNA for the CDR3 is TGTGCCAGCAGTTTACCCAGGGGGCGAAACGAGCAGTACTTC. This codes for CASSLPRGRNEQYF.

This chain joins TRBV2 and TRBJ2-1, with TRBD2 identical over 9 bases. The germline V gene encodes CDR1 SNHLY and CDR2 FYNNEI. The CDR3 spans 13 residues. With V trimmed by 8 bases and J by 6 bases, 5 bases remained unmatched. The CDR3, as DNA: TGTGCCAGCCCGGGACTAGCACGCAATGAGCAGTTCTTC. It is translated as CASPGLARNEQFF.

This sequence joins TRBV7-3 and TRBJ2-2; 8 bases are a match to TRBD2. This CDR3 contains 15 residues. The germline V gene has CDR1 SGHTA and CDR2 FQGTGA. V was pared by 5 bases and J by 5 bases, with 7 bases of the junction left unmatched. In nucleotides, the CDR3 is TGTGCCAGCAGCCCCGGCGGGGGGCAAACCGGGGAGCTGTTTTTT. This translates into CASSPGGGQTGELFF.

The chain is built from TRBV4-3 and TRBJ2-6; a possible D gene is TRBD2 (6 bases). The CDR3 loop spans 17 amino acids. Trimming pared 4 bases from V and 0 bases from J, leaving 13 bases between. Per germline, CDR1 LGHNA and CDR2 YSLEER. The chain's CDR3 is CASSPGEQYSGANVLTF. The CDR3 DNA is TGCGCCAGCAGCCCGGGAGAACAGTACTCTGGGGCCAACGTCCTGACTTTC.

This clone was seen only once. An end of the junction does not agree with germline; a read error may underlie this. V and J are TRBV5-1 and TRBJ1-6; 9 bases agree with TRBD1. Germline V gene data show CDR1 as SGHRS and CDR2 as YFSETQ. There are 14 residues in the CDR3. The CDR3 DNA follows: TGCGCCAGCAGTTTGGACAGGGGTAATTCACCCCTCCACTTT. Protein product: CASSLDRGNSPLHF. Drawing the rest from reference TRBV5-1 and TRBJ1-6, the complete variable domain is KAGVTQTPRYLIKTRGQQVTLSCSPISGHRSVSWYQQTPGQGLQFLFEYFSETQRNKGNFPGRFSGRQFSNSRSEMNVSTLELGDSALYLCASSLDRGNSPLHFGNGTRLTVT.

The J gene is TRBJ2-5, the V gene TRBV24-1; 11 nucleotides align to TRBD1. The length of the CDR3 is 16 residues. J lost 6 bases, V lost 3 bases, and 8 bases had no gene match. Germline CDR1 reads KGHDR; CDR2 reads SFDVKD. Here the CDR3 DNA reads TGTGCCACCAGTGATGGAGGGACAGGGGGAGGGAAGACCCAGTACTTC. This translates into CATSDGGTGGGKTQYF.

This clone showed up just once. The chain employs TRBV3-1 (or the pseudogene TRBV3-2) and TRBJ2-6; D is uncertain. The CDR3 covers 16 residues. The V gene lost 0 bases and the J gene lost 4 bases, with 10 bases spanning the gap. In germline, CDR1 is LGHDT, CDR2 YNNKEL (reference sequence). CDR3 sequence: CASSQERSAGANVLTF. The CDR3 region has the DNA TGTGCCAGCAGCCAAGAACGGAGCGCCGGGGCCAACGTCCTGACTTTC.

J is TRBJ1-2 and V is TRBV7-9; 8 bases map to TRBD1. The V gene's germline CDR1 is SEHNR and CDR2 FQNEAQ (reference sequence). Trimming removed 3 bases from V and 5 bases from J; junction bases left unmatched: 5. This CDR3 is built from 14 residues. CDR3 amino acids: CASSFGQGDYGYTF. The CDR3 coding sequence is TGTGCCAGCAGCTTCGGACAGGGAGATTATGGCTACACCTTC. The whole variable domain, filled in from reference TRBV7-9 and TRBJ1-2, reads DTGVSQNPRHKITKRGQNVTFRCDPISEHNRLYWYRQTLGQGPEFLTYFQNEAQLEKSRLLSDRFSAERPKGSFSTLEIQRTEQGDSAMYLCASSFGQGDYGYTFGSGTRLTVV.

The chain is built from TRBV3-1 (or the pseudogene TRBV3-2) and TRBJ1-4; TRBD1 matches at 8 bases. Germline trimming cut 3 bases from V and 6 bases from J; bases unmatched to any gene: 15. The CDR3 spans 18 residues. CDR1 is LGHDT, CDR2 YNNKEL, per germline (reference sequence). This chain's CDR3 is CASSHGWGTGTTDEKLFF. The CDR3 DNA follows: TGTGCCAGCAGCCACGGGTGGGGGACAGGCACCACGGATGAAAAACTGTTTTTT.

The gene calls are TRBV30 and TRBJ1-4; 9 bases align to TRBD1. Germline CDR1 and CDR2: GTSNPN and SVGIG (reference sequence). There are 14 residues in the CDR3. The V gene end was trimmed by 4 bases and the J gene end by 7 bases; junction bases not matched to a gene: 7. The CDR3 nucleotides are TGTGCCTGGACCCGACAGGGGGAGAGTGAAAAACTGTTTTTT. Amino acid sequence: CAWTRQGESEKLFF.

This sequence joins TRBV19 and TRBJ2-4; D is possibly TRBD1 (5 bases). Germline loops: CDR1 LNHDA, CDR2 SQIVND (reference sequence). Trimming cost V 3 bases and J 0 bases, with 9 bases left between them. CDR3 size: 15 residues. CDR3 loop: CASSMGPLAKNIQYF. CDR3 bases: TGTGCCAGTAGTATGGGGCCCCTAGCCAAAAACATTCAGTACTTC.

The chain is built from TRBV3-1 (or the pseudogene TRBV3-2) and TRBJ1-5; D gene unclear. There are 16 residues in the CDR3. Germline V lookup: CDR1 LGHDT, CDR2 YNNKEL (reference sequence). V lost 2 bases and J 3 bases, leaving 14 bases between the germline ends. The CDR3 reads CASSQSYVGSNQPQHF. DNA of the CDR3: TGTGCCAGCAGCCAAAGTTATGTCGGGTCCAATCAGCCCCAGCATTTT.

The J gene is TRBJ1-1, the V gene TRBV18; no clear D. The V gene lost 4 bases and the J gene lost 0 bases, with 9 bases spanning the gap. Germline CDR1 reads KGHSH; CDR2 reads LQKENI. The CDR3 runs to 14 residues. CDR3 loop: CASSLTQVNTEAFF. In DNA form, the CDR3 reads TGTGCCAGCTCACTGACCCAAGTGAACACTGAAGCTTTCTTT.

The CDR3 DNA is TGCGCCAGCGGACAGTACAATGAGCAGTTCTTC. Encoded protein: CASGQYNEQFF. This rearrangement joins TRBV10-2 to TRBJ2-1; tentative D call: TRBD1 (6 bases). Trimming removed 8 bases from V and 4 bases from J, with 6 bases in between. CDR3 length: 11 residues. From germline, CDR1 is WSHSY and CDR2 SAAADI.

The chain couples TRBV7-2 to TRBJ2-2, with D unresolved. V lost 3 bases to trimming and J lost 1 base, with 9 bases between them. The length of the CDR3 is 15 residues. Germline V gives CDR1 SGHTA, CDR2 FQGNSA. The CDR3 sequence is CASSFVAGNTGELFF. In DNA, the CDR3 is TGTGCCAGCAGCTTCGTTGCCGGGAACACCGGGGAGCTGTTTTTT.

This clone was detected only once. CDR3 amino acids: CASSPVAGVGTEAFF. Here the CDR3 DNA reads TGTGCCAGCAGCCCCGTGGCAGGGGTGGGCACTGAAGCTTTCTTT. The V call is TRBV5-4, the J call TRBJ1-1; possibly TRBD1 for D (6 bases). The CDR3 extends over 15 amino acids. With 4 bases removed from V and 4 bases from J, the gap between germline ends came to 17 bases. Germline V lookup: CDR1 SGHNT, CDR2 YYREEE (reference sequence).

The chain has TRBV6-5 and TRBJ1-1; D remains ambiguous. CDR3 size: 14 residues. Germline V lookup: CDR1 MNHEY, CDR2 SVGAGI. V was trimmed by 6 bases and J by 10 bases, leaving 21 bases between them. The chain's CDR3 is CASRLHADESGAFF. The CDR3 nucleotides are TGTGCCAGCAGACTACATGCGGACGAGTCGGGAGCTTTCTTT.

The chain links TRBV5-6 to TRBJ2-2; the D gene could be TRBD1 or TRBD2 (5 bases each). Germline loops: CDR1 SGHDT, CDR2 YYEEEE. Trimming pared 0 bases from V and 2 bases from J, leaving 8 bases between. The CDR3 consists of 15 residues. The CDR3 region is CASSLGDPNTGELFF. Written as DNA, the CDR3 is TGTGCCAGCAGCTTGGGGGACCCCAACACCGGGGAGCTGTTTTTT.

In its sample, this clone was seen once. This chain connects TRBV30 to TRBJ2-2, with D perhaps matching TRBD2 (6 bases). V lost 3 bases to trimming and J lost 6 bases, with 11 bases between them. The CDR3 is 13 residues long. Germline V gives CDR1 GTSNPN, CDR2 SVGIG (reference sequence). The CDR3 region has the DNA TGTGCCTGGAGGCGGGGCTGGGCCGGGGAGCTGTTTTTT. It codes for CAWRRGWAGELFF.

The CDR3, as DNA: TGTGCCAGCAGCCTAACCCGGGACAGGGCTTACGAGCAGTACTTC. Translated, it gives CASSLTRDRAYEQYF. This rearrangement joins TRBV7-2 to TRBJ2-7, with 9 bases identical to TRBD1. The CDR3 totals 15 residues. V dropped 5 bases and J dropped 4; count of bases not matched to a gene: 9. The germline V gene encodes CDR1 SGHTA and CDR2 FQGNSA. The full variable domain, rest sourced from reference TRBV7-2 and TRBJ2-7, is GAGVSQSPSNKVTEKGKDVELRCDPISGHTALYWYRQSLGQGLEFLIYFQGNSAPDKSGLPSDRFSAERTGGSVSTLTIQRTQQEDSAVYLCASSLTRDRAYEQYFGPGTRLTVT.

This chain joins TRBV25-1 and TRBJ2-5; 8 bases are a match to TRBD1. This CDR3 spans 15 amino acids. Trimming took 3 bases from V and 4 from J; bases not matched to a gene: 7. Germline CDR1 and CDR2: MGHDK and SYGVNS. In nucleotides, the CDR3 is TGTGCCAGCAGTGATCCGAGACAGGGGCGAGAGACCCAGTACTTC. This encodes CASSDPRQGRETQYF.

The V gene is TRBV4-1, the J gene TRBJ2-5; 14 bases line up with TRBD2. Germline CDR1 MGHRA, CDR2 YSYEKL. Trimming took 1 base from V and 4 from J; bases not matched to a gene: 2. This CDR3 is 16 amino acids long. CDR3 region: CASSQVGLAGGETQYF. The CDR3 bases are TGCGCCAGCAGCCAAGTTGGACTAGCGGGGGGAGAGACCCAGTACTTC.